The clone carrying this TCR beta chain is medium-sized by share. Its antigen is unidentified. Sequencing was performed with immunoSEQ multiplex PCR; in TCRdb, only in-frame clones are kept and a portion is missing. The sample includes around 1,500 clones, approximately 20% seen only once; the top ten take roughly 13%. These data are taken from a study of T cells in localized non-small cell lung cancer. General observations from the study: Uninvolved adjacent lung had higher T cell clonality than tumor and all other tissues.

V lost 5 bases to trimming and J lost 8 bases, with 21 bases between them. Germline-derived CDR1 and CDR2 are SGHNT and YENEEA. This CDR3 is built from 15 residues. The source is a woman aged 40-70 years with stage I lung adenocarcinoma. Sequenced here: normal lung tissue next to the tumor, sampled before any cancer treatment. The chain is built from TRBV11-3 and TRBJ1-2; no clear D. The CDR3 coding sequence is TGTGCCAGCAGCGCCGACTTCCACCCGGGAGGCGGCTACACCTTC. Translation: CASSADFHPGGGYTF.